Following are 15 T cell receptor beta chains from one sample sequenced in a study of blood T cell repertoires in COVID-19. Sequencing used immunoSEQ multiplex PCR; TCRdb keeps in-frame clones, though not all of them. This sample has 200,000 to 250,000 clones, with roughly nine tenths found just once. Material for sequencing was peripheral blood. The receptors derive from a woman aged 45-65 years with COVID-19, enrolled during active disease.

The V and J genes are TRBV27 and TRBJ2-3, with D maybe TRBD1 (5 bases). Trimming removed 3 bases from V and 3 bases from J, with 16 bases in between. The germline V gene has CDR1 MNHEY and CDR2 SMNVEV (reference sequence). CDR3 size: 16 residues. Written as DNA, the CDR3 is TGTGCCAGCAGTTTCGAACGTGGGGCCGGGACAGATACGCAGTATTTT. Protein product: CASSFERGAGTDTQYF.

This clone was detected a few times. This chain uses TRBV5-1 with TRBJ1-1; no firm D call. Germline lookup yields CDR1 SGHRS and CDR2 YFSETQ. The V end was cut by 5 bases, the J end by 6 bases, with 11 bases between. This CDR3 is built from 12 residues. DNA of the CDR3: TGCGCCAGCAGGGACGGGATCGCTGAAGCTTTCTTT. The encoded protein is CASRDGIAEAFF. Full variable domain (missing parts from reference TRBV5-1 and TRBJ1-1): KAGVTQTPRYLIKTRGQQVTLSCSPISGHRSVSWYQQTPGQGLQFLFEYFSETQRNKGNFPGRFSGRQFSNSRSEMNVSTLELGDSALYLCASRDGIAEAFFGQGTRLTVV.

The V gene is TRBV19, the J gene TRBJ1-1, with 7 bases that match TRBD1. This CDR3 comprises 14 residues. Trimming cost V 3 bases and J 4 bases; bases outside gene matches: 5. The germline V gene has CDR1 LNHDA and CDR2 SQIVND (reference sequence). In DNA form, the CDR3 reads TGTGCCAGTAGTATTACAGGGGTAGGCACTGAAGCTTTCTTT. This codes for CASSITGVGTEAFF.

This clone was recorded only once. V is TRBV7-3 and J is TRBJ2-3; 13 bases line up with TRBD2. V lost 4 bases to trimming and J lost 0 bases; unmatched junction nucleotides: 4. The germline V gene encodes CDR1 SGHTA and CDR2 FQGTGA. The CDR3 contains 17 residues. The CDR3 region is CASSSLLAGGSTDTQYF. The DNA of the CDR3 is TGTGCCAGCAGCTCATTACTAGCGGGGGGGAGCACAGATACGCAGTATTTT.

Note on this clone: At the DNA level, this CDR3 is encoded by other sequences in the same sample as well. This sequence joins TRBV5-1 and TRBJ1-2; possible D gene TRBD1, 5 bases. This CDR3 region has 14 residues. Germline loops: CDR1 SGHRS, CDR2 YFSETQ. The V end was cut by 4 bases, the J end by 5 bases, with 15 bases between. For the CDR3, the DNA is TGCGCCAGCAGCCTCTCCGGTACAGGATATGGCTACACCTTC. Protein: CASSLSGTGYGYTF.

This chain links TRBV12-3 or TRBV12-4 with TRBJ2-7; tentative D call: TRBD2 (5 bases). CDR3 size: 13 residues. V gave up 7 bases and J gave up 3 bases, with 13 bases separating them. CDR3 coding DNA: TGTGCCAGCACCCTGCGAGGGAACTACGAGCAGTACTTC. Amino acids: CASTLRGNYEQYF.

The chain combines TRBV5-1 with TRBJ2-1, with a weak D call TRBD1 (5 bases). Germline assignment: CDR1 SGHRS and CDR2 YFSETQ. CDR3 length: 14 residues. The ends were cut back, 0 bases at V and 8 bases at J, with 12 bases in the middle. The CDR3 protein is CASSLEGRWDEQFF. The CDR3, as DNA: TGCGCCAGCAGCTTGGAGGGGCGTTGGGATGAGCAGTTCTTC.

V and J are TRBV11-2 and TRBJ1-3; 9 bases fit TRBD1. V trimming: 5 bases; J trimming: 2 bases; junction bases outside the gene matches: 7. Germline values: CDR1 SGHAT, CDR2 FQNNGV. This CDR3 comprises 16 residues. The CDR3 loop is CASSQYRDRAGNTIYF. Here the CDR3 DNA reads TGTGCCAGCAGCCAATACCGGGACAGGGCTGGAAACACCATATATTTT. The full variable domain, its missing parts supplied by reference TRBV11-2 and TRBJ1-3, is EAGVAQSPRYKIIEKRQSVAFWCNPISGHATLYWYQQILGQGPKLLIQFQNNGVVDDSQLPKDRFSAERLKGVDSTLKIQPAKLEDSAVYLCASSQYRDRAGNTIYFGEGSWLTVV.

A single count supports this clone. The chain links TRBV9 to TRBJ2-3; a weak D match, TRBD1 (5 bases). The V and J ends lost 2 bases and 5 bases respectively, with 12 bases between them. The germline V gene encodes CDR1 SGDLS and CDR2 YYNGEE. There are 14 residues in the CDR3. CDR3 loop: CASSVMGQGDTQYF. The CDR3 region has the DNA TGTGCCAGCAGCGTTATGGGGCAGGGAGATACGCAGTATTTT.

This clone has just one count. The chain links TRBV27 to TRBJ2-3; D uncertain. The CDR3 contains 13 residues. V lost 5 bases, J lost 4 bases, and 10 bases lay in between. CDR1 is MNHEY, CDR2 SMNVEV, per germline (reference sequence). Here the CDR3 reads CASSDLWSDTQYF. CDR3 nucleotides: TGTGCCAGCAGTGACTTGTGGTCAGATACGCAGTATTTT.

This chain joins TRBV5-8 and TRBJ2-6; no reliable D call. V was trimmed by 4 bases and J by 0 bases, leaving 14 bases between them. CDR1 is SGHTS, CDR2 YDEGEE, per germline. This CDR3 region has 17 residues. DNA of the CDR3: TGTGCCAGCAGCCTGGGGTCCTATAACTCTGGGGCCAACGTCCTGACTTTC. It codes for CASSLGSYNSGANVLTF.

This clone was observed a handful of times. The chain couples TRBV5-1 to TRBJ1-6, with 8 bases matching TRBD1. The germline gives CDR1 SGHRS, CDR2 YFSETQ. The trim removed 5 bases at V and 5 bases at J, leaving 3 bases unmatched. The CDR3 runs 14 residues. DNA of the CDR3: TGCGCCAGCAGGTTGACAGGGGATAATTCACCCCTCCACTTT. Residues: CASRLTGDNSPLHF.

The rearrangement joins TRBV11-3 to TRBJ2-5, with 10 nucleotides matching TRBD1. Germline V gives CDR1 SGHNT, CDR2 YENEEA. CDR3 length: 16 residues. The ends lost 5 bases at V and 5 bases at J; junction bases unmatched: 11. The CDR3 region has the DNA TGTGCCAGCAGCCCAGGGGGGACAGGGGCTTTGGAGACCCAGTACTTC. Protein: CASSPGGTGALETQYF.

This CDR3 is CASSHTGRGLENYEQYF. As DNA, the CDR3 is TGCGCCAGCAGCCATACAGGGAGAGGCTTAGAAAACTACGAGCAGTACTTC. The chain employs TRBV5-1 and TRBJ2-7, with D perhaps TRBD1 (6 bases). V lost 4 bases to trimming and J lost 3 bases, with 23 bases between them. Germline values: CDR1 SGHRS, CDR2 YFSETQ. The CDR3 covers 17 residues.

The J gene is TRBJ1-1, the V gene TRBV5-6, with 8 bases lining up with TRBD1. V gave up 5 bases and J gave up 0 bases; unmatched junction bases: 9. Germline CDR1 reads SGHDT; CDR2 reads YYEEEE. The CDR3 has 16 residues. The CDR3 loop is CASSMRQGLLNTEAFF. The CDR3 DNA sequence: TGTGCCAGCAGTATGAGACAGGGGCTACTGAACACTGAAGCTTTCTTT.